Listed below are T cell receptor beta chains from one sample, sequenced in a study of blood T cell repertoires in COVID-19. Profiled with immunoSEQ multiplex PCR; TCRdb holds only in-frame clones, not every one. The sample lists approximately 280,000 clones; around nine tenths were seen once. The sequenced material came from peripheral blood. These receptors originate from a man aged 35 to 55 with acute or convalescent COVID-19. The conserved cysteine and the conserved F or W are not part of the CDR3 here. A D gene is named only where the DNA matches it firmly.

V gene: TRBV7-2
D gene: TRBD1
J gene: TRBJ1-1
CDR3 protein: ASSPQGARDTEAF

V gene: TRBV15
D gene: -
J gene: TRBJ2-5
CDR3 protein: ATTVRPRQETQY

V gene: TRBV4-1
D gene: -
J gene: TRBJ2-7
CDR3 protein: ASSLGPGLAYEQY

V gene: TRBV10-1
D gene: TRBD1
J gene: TRBJ2-3
CDR3 protein: ASSDHDRVNTDTQY

V gene: TRBV15
D gene: -
J gene: TRBJ2-4
CDR3 protein: ATSRVGQPLAKNIQY

V gene: TRBV13
D gene: TRBD1
J gene: TRBJ1-2
CDR3 protein: ASSLGSGTGAFNYGYT

V gene: TRBV4-1
D gene: -
J gene: TRBJ2-7
CDR3 protein: ASSQGESLSYEQY

V gene: TRBV5-4
D gene: TRBD1
J gene: TRBJ2-7
CDR3 protein: ASSKGQGPEQY

V gene: TRBV6-2/TRBV6-3
D gene: -
J gene: TRBJ1-1
CDR3 protein: ASSYQGSTEAF

V gene: TRBV6-5
D gene: -
J gene: TRBJ2-5
CDR3 protein: AEQKRVIQETQY

V gene: TRBV6-6
D gene: -
J gene: TRBJ1-5
CDR3 protein: ASRGDYQPQH

V gene: TRBV6-4
D gene: -
J gene: TRBJ1-1
CDR3 protein: ASILGSEAF

V gene: TRBV4-1
D gene: TRBD2
J gene: TRBJ2-7
CDR3 protein: ASTAGGRSYEQY

V gene: TRBV4-1
D gene: -
J gene: TRBJ1-3
CDR3 protein: ASSQAAGITGNTIY

V gene: TRBV4-2
D gene: -
J gene: TRBJ1-5
CDR3 protein: ASSQQGISNQPQH

V gene: TRBV5-1
D gene: TRBD1
J gene: TRBJ1-6
CDR3 protein: ASSPEQGGMSPLH

V gene: TRBV7-2
D gene: -
J gene: TRBJ2-7
CDR3 protein: ASSLRAPTGLGEQY

V gene: TRBV18
D gene: -
J gene: TRBJ1-6
CDR3 protein: ASSAREDSPLH